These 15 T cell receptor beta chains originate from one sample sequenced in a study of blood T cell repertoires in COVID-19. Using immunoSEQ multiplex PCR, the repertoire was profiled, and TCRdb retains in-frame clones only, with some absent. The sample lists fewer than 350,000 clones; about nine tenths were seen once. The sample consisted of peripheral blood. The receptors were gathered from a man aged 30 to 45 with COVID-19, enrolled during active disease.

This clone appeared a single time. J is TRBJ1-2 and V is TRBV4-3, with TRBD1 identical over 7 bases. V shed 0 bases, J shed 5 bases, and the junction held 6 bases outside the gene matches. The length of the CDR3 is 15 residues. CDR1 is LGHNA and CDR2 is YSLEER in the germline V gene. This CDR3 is CASSQDYRGFYGYTF. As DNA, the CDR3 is TGCGCCAGCAGCCAAGACTACAGGGGATTTTATGGCTACACCTTC.

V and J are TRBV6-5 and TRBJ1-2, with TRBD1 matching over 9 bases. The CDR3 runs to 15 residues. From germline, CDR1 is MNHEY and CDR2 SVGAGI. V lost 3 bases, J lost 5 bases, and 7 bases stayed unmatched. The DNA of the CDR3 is TGTGCCAGCAGTTATCTGGGGACAGGGAATTATGGCTACACCTTC. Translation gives CASSYLGTGNYGYTF.

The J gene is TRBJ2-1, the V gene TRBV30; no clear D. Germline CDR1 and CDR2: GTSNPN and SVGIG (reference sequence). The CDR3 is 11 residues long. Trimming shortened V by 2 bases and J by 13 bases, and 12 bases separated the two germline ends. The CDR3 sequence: CAWSTRNPQFF. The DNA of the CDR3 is TGTGCCTGGAGTACTCGAAATCCTCAGTTCTTC. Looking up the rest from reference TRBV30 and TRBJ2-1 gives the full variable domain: SQTIHQWPATLVQPVGSPLSLECTVEGTSNPNLYWYRQAAGRGLQLLFYSVGIGQISSEVPQNLSASRPQDRQFILSSKKLLLSDSGFYLCAWSTRNPQFFGPGTRLTVL.

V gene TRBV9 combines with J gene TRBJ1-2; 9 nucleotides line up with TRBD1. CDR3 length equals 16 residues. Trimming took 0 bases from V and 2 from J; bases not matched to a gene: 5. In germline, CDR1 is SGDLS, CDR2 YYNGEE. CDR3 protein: CASSVAGTGTNYGYTF. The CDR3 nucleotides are TGTGCCAGCAGCGTAGCGGGGACAGGGACCAACTATGGCTACACCTTC.

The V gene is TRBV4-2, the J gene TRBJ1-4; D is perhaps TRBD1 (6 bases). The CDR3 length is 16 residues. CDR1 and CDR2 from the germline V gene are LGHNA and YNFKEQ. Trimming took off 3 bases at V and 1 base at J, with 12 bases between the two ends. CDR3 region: CASSHYLRGTNEKLFF. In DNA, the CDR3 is TGTGCCAGCAGCCATTACCTCAGGGGAACTAATGAAAAACTGTTTTTT.

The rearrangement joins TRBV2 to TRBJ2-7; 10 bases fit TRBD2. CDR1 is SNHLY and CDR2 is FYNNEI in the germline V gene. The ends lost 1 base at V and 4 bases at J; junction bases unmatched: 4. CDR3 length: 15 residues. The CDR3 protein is CASSEVSSGGYEQYF. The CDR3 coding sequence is TGTGCCAGCAGTGAAGTGTCTAGCGGGGGTTACGAGCAGTACTTC.

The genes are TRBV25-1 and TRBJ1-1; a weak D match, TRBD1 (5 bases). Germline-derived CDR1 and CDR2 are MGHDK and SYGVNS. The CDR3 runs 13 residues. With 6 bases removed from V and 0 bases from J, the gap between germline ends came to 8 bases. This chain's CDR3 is CASRGLLNTEAFF. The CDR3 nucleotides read TGTGCCAGCAGGGGACTGCTGAACACTGAAGCTTTCTTT.

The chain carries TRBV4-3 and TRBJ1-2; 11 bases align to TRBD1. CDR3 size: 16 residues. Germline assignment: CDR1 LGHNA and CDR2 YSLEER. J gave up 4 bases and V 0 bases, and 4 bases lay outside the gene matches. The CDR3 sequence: CASSQEGQGGLYGYTF. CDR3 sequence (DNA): TGCGCCAGCAGCCAAGAGGGACAGGGGGGCCTCTATGGCTACACCTTC.

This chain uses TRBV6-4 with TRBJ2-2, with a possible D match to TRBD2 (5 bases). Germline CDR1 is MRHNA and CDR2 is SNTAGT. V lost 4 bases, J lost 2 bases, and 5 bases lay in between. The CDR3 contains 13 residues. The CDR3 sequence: CASSGTNTGELFF. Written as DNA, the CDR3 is TGTGCCAGCAGTGGGACTAACACCGGGGAGCTGTTTTTT.

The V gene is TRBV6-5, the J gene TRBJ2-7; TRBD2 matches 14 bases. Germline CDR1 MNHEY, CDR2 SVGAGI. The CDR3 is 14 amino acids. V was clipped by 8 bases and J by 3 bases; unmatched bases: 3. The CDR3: CASAGTSGSYEQYF. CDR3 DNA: TGTGCCAGCGCAGGGACTAGCGGGAGCTACGAGCAGTACTTC.

For the CDR3, the DNA is TGCGCCAGCAGCTTGACGACTATTGGAACAGATACGCAGTATTTT. Translation gives CASSLTTIGTDTQYF. This chain joins TRBV5-1 and TRBJ2-3; D perhaps matches TRBD2 (5 bases). The V and J ends lost 1 base and 3 bases respectively, with 12 bases between them. The CDR3 extends over 15 amino acids. The V gene's germline CDR1 is SGHRS and CDR2 YFSETQ. The full variable domain, rest sourced from reference TRBV5-1 and TRBJ2-3, is KAGVTQTPRYLIKTRGQQVTLSCSPISGHRSVSWYQQTPGQGLQFLFEYFSETQRNKGNFPGRFSGRQFSNSRSEMNVSTLELGDSALYLCASSLTTIGTDTQYFGPGTRLTVL.

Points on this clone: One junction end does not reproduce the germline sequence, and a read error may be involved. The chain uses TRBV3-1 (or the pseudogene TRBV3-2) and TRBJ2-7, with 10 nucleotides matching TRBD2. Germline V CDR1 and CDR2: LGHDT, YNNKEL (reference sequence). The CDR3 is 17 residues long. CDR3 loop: CASSKEEGLAVLDEQYF. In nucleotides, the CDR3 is TGTGCCAGCAGCAAAGAGGAAGGACTAGCGGTTTTGGACGAGCAGTACTTC.

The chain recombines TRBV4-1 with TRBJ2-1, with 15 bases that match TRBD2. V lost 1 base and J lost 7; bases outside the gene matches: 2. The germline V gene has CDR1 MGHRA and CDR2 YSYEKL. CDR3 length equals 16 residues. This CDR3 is CASSQAGTSGRNEQFF. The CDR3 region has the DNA TGCGCCAGCAGCCAAGCCGGGACTAGCGGGAGGAATGAGCAGTTCTTC.

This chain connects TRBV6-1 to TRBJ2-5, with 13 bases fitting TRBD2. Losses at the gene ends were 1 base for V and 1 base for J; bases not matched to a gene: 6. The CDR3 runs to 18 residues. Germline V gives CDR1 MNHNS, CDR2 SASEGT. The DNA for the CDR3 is TGTGCCAGCAGTGAAGGGAGGACTAGCGGGGGCCTCCAAGAGACCCAGTACTTC. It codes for CASSEGRTSGGLQETQYF.

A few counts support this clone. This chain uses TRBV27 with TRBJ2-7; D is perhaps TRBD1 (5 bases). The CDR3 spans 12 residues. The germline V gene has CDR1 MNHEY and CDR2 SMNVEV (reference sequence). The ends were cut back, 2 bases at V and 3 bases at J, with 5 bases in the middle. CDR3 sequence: CASSLRGYEQYF. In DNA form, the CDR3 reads TGTGCCAGCAGTTTAAGGGGCTACGAGCAGTACTTC.